These 6 T cell receptor beta chains came from one sample sequenced in a study of Ad26.COV2.S vaccination and SARS-CoV-2 variants. TCRdb's table, derived via immunoSEQ multiplex PCR, lists solely in-frame clones and lacks some. The table shows approximately 480,000 clones, with around 88% occurring only once. As for treatment: 15 to 20 received Ad26.COV2.S at low or high dose, single or two shots; about 5 received placebo; per-sample allocation not given. The samples were gathered on day 63 after the first injection of vaccine or placebo. The input for sequencing was peripheral blood, taken in a trial of Ad26.COV2.S vaccine versus placebo. The source is a person between 18 and 60 years old who received the Ad26.COV2.S COVID-19 vaccine or a placebo.

The gene calls are TRBV6-2 or TRBV6-3 and TRBJ1-1, with D unclear. The CDR3 has 13 amino acids. V lost 2 bases and J lost 7, with 11 bases in between. Germline V gives CDR1 MNHEY, CDR2 SVGEGT. The CDR3, as DNA: TGTGCCAGCAGTTACGCGGAGAGGGTTGAAGCTTTCTTT. Amino acids: CASSYAERVEAFF.

The chain joins TRBV27 to TRBJ1-1, with a possible D match to TRBD1 (6 bases). CDR3 length equals 15 residues. V was pared by 6 bases and J by 8 bases, with 22 bases between. Germline V gives CDR1 MNHEY, CDR2 SMNVEV (reference sequence). DNA for the CDR3: TGTGCCAGCAGGCCATGGGGAGGCGGGGGGCTCGAAGCTTTCTTT. Translating it yields CASRPWGGGGLEAFF.

This clone is a singleton in its sample. This sequence joins TRBV7-2 and TRBJ1-1; the D gene is possibly TRBD1 (5 bases). Germline V gene sequence: CDR1 SGHTA, CDR2 FQGNSA. V lost 5 bases and J lost 3, with 13 bases in between. CDR3 length: 14 amino acids. CDR3 loop: CASSRGLRDTEAFF. In DNA form, the CDR3 reads TGTGCCAGCAGCAGGGGCCTTCGGGACACTGAAGCTTTCTTT.

The gene calls are TRBV30 and TRBJ1-1; no definite D call. The CDR3 totals 14 residues. CDR1 and CDR2 (germline): GTSNPN, SVGIG (reference sequence). The V end lost 3 bases, the J end lost 1 base, and 12 bases lay between the germline ends. CDR3 coding DNA: TGTGCCTGGAGGCCGGGGTCCTGGAACACTGAAGCTTTCTTT. Its protein is CAWRPGSWNTEAFF.

The chain joins TRBV19 to TRBJ1-2; D is unresolved. This CDR3 region has 14 residues. Germline assignment: CDR1 LNHDA and CDR2 SQIVND (reference sequence). The V and J ends lost 0 bases and 8 bases respectively, with 13 bases between them. The CDR3 reads CASSIDLGGRGYTF. The CDR3 nucleotides are TGTGCCAGTAGTATAGATCTGGGCGGGCGAGGCTACACCTTC.

The chain has TRBV9 and TRBJ1-1; tentative D call: TRBD1 (6 bases). Looked up from germline, CDR1 is SGDLS and CDR2 is YYNGEE. The CDR3 runs 11 residues. Trimming removed 7 bases at V and 7 bases at J, with 11 bases between. The DNA of the CDR3 is TGTGCCAGCGGCGGACAGTTTGAAGCTTTCTTT. Translated, it gives CASGGQFEAFF.